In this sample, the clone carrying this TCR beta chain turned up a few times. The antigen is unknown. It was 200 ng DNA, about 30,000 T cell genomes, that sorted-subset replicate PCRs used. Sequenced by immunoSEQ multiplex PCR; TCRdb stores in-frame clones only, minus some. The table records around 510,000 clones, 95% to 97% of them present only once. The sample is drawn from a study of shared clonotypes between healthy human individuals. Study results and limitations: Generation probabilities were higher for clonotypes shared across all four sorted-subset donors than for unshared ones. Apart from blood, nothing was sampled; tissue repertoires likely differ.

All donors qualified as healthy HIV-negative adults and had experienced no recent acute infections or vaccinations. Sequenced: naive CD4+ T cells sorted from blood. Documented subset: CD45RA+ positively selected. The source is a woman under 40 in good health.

The CDR3 DNA is TGTGCCAGCAGTTCCGAGGTGGTCACCGGGGAGCTGTTTTTT. This gives the protein CASSSEVVTGELFF. V is TRBV28 and J is TRBJ2-2; D remains unclear. Trimming shortened V by 4 bases and J by 4 bases, and 10 bases separated the two germline ends. The CDR3 has 14 amino acids. CDR1 and CDR2 (germline): MDHEN, SYDVKM.